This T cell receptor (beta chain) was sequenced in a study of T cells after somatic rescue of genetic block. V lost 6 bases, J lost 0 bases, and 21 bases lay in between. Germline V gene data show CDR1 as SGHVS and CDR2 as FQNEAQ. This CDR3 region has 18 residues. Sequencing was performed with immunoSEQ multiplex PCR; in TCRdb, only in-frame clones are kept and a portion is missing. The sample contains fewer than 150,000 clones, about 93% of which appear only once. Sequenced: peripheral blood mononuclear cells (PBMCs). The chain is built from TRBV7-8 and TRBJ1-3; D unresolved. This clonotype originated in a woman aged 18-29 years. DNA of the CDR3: TGTGCCAGCAGTCTTCCTGGATTCAGGTCCTACTCTGGAAACACCATATATTTT. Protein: CASSLPGFRSYSGNTIYF.